The 18 T cell receptor beta chains listed next were all sequenced from one sample in a study of blood T cell repertoires in COVID-19. Using immunoSEQ multiplex PCR, the repertoire was profiled, and TCRdb retains in-frame clones only, with some absent. This sample has 300,000 or so clones; about 89% occur once, and the top ten carry 2.2%. Sequences were obtained from peripheral blood. These receptors were obtained from a woman aged 30 to 39 with COVID-19, enrolled during active disease.

The genes are TRBV9 and TRBJ2-3; 11 bases align to TRBD2. V shed 4 bases, J shed 6 bases, and the junction held 7 bases outside the gene matches. The CDR3 consists of 15 residues. Germline CDR1 reads SGDLS; CDR2 reads YYNGEE. CDR3: CASSTTSGSPDTQYF. The CDR3, as DNA: TGTGCCAGCAGCACTACTAGCGGGAGTCCGGATACGCAGTATTTT.

The chain uses TRBV28 and TRBJ2-6, with D possibly being TRBD2 (5 bases). This CDR3 is built from 16 residues. With 3 bases removed from V and 1 base from J, the gap between germline ends came to 10 bases. CDR1 is MDHEN, CDR2 SYDVKM, per germline. The CDR3 spells CASSFRERSGANVLTF. In DNA, the CDR3 is TGTGCCAGCAGTTTTAGGGAGAGATCTGGGGCCAACGTCCTGACTTTC.

This clone was observed a single time. J is TRBJ2-7 and V is TRBV19, with a possible D match to TRBD2 (6 bases). CDR1 LNHDA and CDR2 SQIVND come from the germline V gene (reference sequence). Trimming took 5 bases from V and 5 from J, leaving 13 bases between them. The CDR3 is 13 amino acids. CDR3 sequence reads: CASSQEGRNEQYF. CDR3 nucleotides: TGTGCCAGTAGTCAGGAGGGTCGAAACGAGCAGTACTTC.

The V and J genes are TRBV5-1 and TRBJ1-2, with TRBD1 matching 8 bases. CDR3 length: 14 residues. Germline V gives CDR1 SGHRS, CDR2 YFSETQ. V shed 4 bases and J 5 bases; nucleotides not matched to a gene: 7. The CDR3: CASSPPTGAYGYTF. CDR3 nucleotides: TGCGCCAGCAGCCCCCCGACAGGGGCATATGGCTACACCTTC.

The chain joins TRBV3-1 (or the pseudogene TRBV3-2) to TRBJ2-7; D is unresolved. Germline V gives CDR1 LGHDT, CDR2 YNNKEL (reference sequence). V was clipped by 3 bases and J by 0 bases, with 3 bases between them. This CDR3 region has 12 residues. The CDR3 region is CASSHSSYEQYF. CDR3 coding DNA: TGTGCCAGCAGCCATAGCTCCTACGAGCAGTACTTC.

The chain links TRBV11-2 to TRBJ1-1; D unresolved. Germline loops: CDR1 SGHAT, CDR2 FQNNGV. Between the trimmed V and J ends, which lost 3 bases and 1 base, there was a span of 12 bases. The CDR3 loop spans 15 amino acids. This CDR3 is CASSFWRHPNTEAFF. The CDR3, as DNA: TGTGCCAGCAGCTTTTGGAGGCACCCGAACACTGAAGCTTTCTTT.

The gene calls are TRBV2 and TRBJ1-5, with 7 bases matching TRBD1. The junction had 3 bases not matched to a gene; V was cut back by 6 bases and J by 1 base. The CDR3 has 14 residues. CDR1 is SNHLY and CDR2 is FYNNEI in the germline V gene. The CDR3 sequence is CASRGTVSNQPQHF. The CDR3, as DNA: TGTGCCAGCAGGGGGACAGTGAGCAATCAGCCCCAGCATTTT.

The chain joins TRBV25-1 to TRBJ1-1; the D is unclear. The CDR3 runs to 12 residues. V was trimmed by 2 bases and J by 3 bases, leaving 4 bases between them. Germline loops: CDR1 MGHDK, CDR2 SYGVNS. CDR3 in DNA: TGTGCCAGCAGTGAAGCGCACACTGAAGCTTTCTTT. Translating it yields CASSEAHTEAFF.

Here the CDR3 DNA reads TGTGCCAGCAGCCCTCGGACAGGGGGTTTGAGGCGGGAGCAGTTCTTC. It encodes CASSPRTGGLRREQFF. The genes are TRBV7-3 and TRBJ2-1; 10 positions match TRBD1. The germline V gene has CDR1 SGHTA and CDR2 FQGTGA. With 5 bases clipped from V and 10 bases from J, the junction kept 14 bases outside the gene matches. This CDR3 comprises 16 residues.

The genes are TRBV18 and TRBJ2-7; D uncertain. The length of the CDR3 is 14 residues. Germline loops: CDR1 KGHSH, CDR2 LQKENI. The V end lost 1 base, the J end lost 6 bases, and 13 bases lay between the germline ends. The CDR3 is CASSPRAQQPEQYF. CDR3 in DNA: TGTGCCAGCTCACCACGGGCCCAACAACCCGAGCAGTACTTC. Filled out from reference TRBV18 and TRBJ2-7, the complete variable domain reads NAGVMQNPRHLVRRRGQEARLRCSPMKGHSHVYWYRQLPEEGLKFMVYLQKENIIDESGMPKERFSAEFPKEGPSILRIQQVVRGDSAAYFCASSPRAQQPEQYFGPGTRLTVT.

The chain employs TRBV29-1 and TRBJ1-1; TRBD1 matches at 7 bases. The CDR3 runs to 13 residues. After removal of 5 bases from V and 4 bases from J, the junction contained 7 bases not matched to a gene. Germline values: CDR1 SQVTM, CDR2 ANQGSEA. Written as DNA, the CDR3 is TGCAGCGTTAAACAGGGGCTGATCACTGAAGCTTTCTTT. Its translation: CSVKQGLITEAFF.

The sample holds one count of this clone. V gene TRBV27 combines with J gene TRBJ1-4; 10 nucleotides match TRBD1. Trimming removed 3 bases from V and 5 bases from J; junction bases left unmatched: 0. This CDR3 is 14 amino acids long. The germline gives CDR1 MNHEY, CDR2 SMNVEV (reference sequence). CDR3 amino acids: CASSLDRGNEKLFF. CDR3 DNA: TGTGCCAGCAGTTTGGACAGGGGGAATGAAAAACTGTTTTTT.

The chain has TRBV5-1 and TRBJ1-1; 8 bases are shared with TRBD1. The germline V gene encodes CDR1 SGHRS and CDR2 YFSETQ. The CDR3 runs 16 residues. Trimming took 3 bases from V and 4 from J; bases not matched to a gene: 11. The CDR3 DNA reads as TGCGCCAGCAGCTCAACGGTCCAGGGGGCGAGCACTGAAGCTTTCTTT. As protein: CASSSTVQGASTEAFF.

The chain uses TRBV30 and TRBJ1-1, with 12 positions matching TRBD1. CDR1 is GTSNPN, CDR2 SVGIG, per germline (reference sequence). V shed 1 base, J shed 3 bases, and the junction held 6 bases outside the gene matches. This CDR3 has 16 residues. Here the CDR3 reads CAWSGGTGGGYTEAFF. Here the CDR3 DNA reads TGTGCCTGGAGTGGGGGGACAGGGGGCGGATACACTGAAGCTTTCTTT.

The chain employs TRBV10-3 and TRBJ2-7; D is uncertain. This CDR3 has 10 residues. Germline V lookup: CDR1 ENHRY, CDR2 SYGVKD. Between the trimmed V and J ends, which lost 6 bases and 3 bases, there was a span of 3 bases. In DNA, the CDR3 is TGTGCCATCAGACTCTACGAGCAGTACTTC. It is translated as CAIRLYEQYF.

This clone was seen a handful of times. Distinct nucleotide sequences in the sample also encode this CDR3. The genes are TRBV18 and TRBJ1-5; 8 bases are shared with TRBD1. The CDR3 totals 13 residues. V lost 3 bases and J lost 5; bases outside the gene matches: 0. CDR1 is KGHSH and CDR2 is LQKENI in the germline V gene. The CDR3 nucleotides are TGTGCCAGCTCACCGACAGGGGATCAGCCCCAGCATTTT. It yields the protein CASSPTGDQPQHF.

This clone has a single count. The chain uses TRBV30 and TRBJ1-6; TRBD1 aligns across 8 bases. The germline V gene has CDR1 GTSNPN and CDR2 SVGIG (reference sequence). CDR3 length: 13 amino acids. With 3 bases clipped from V and 5 bases from J, the junction kept 0 bases outside the gene matches. Here the CDR3 reads CAWRDRDNSPLHF. CDR3 bases: TGTGCCTGGAGGGACAGGGATAATTCACCCCTCCACTTT.

The chain is built from TRBV19 and TRBJ2-3; D not certain. Trimming removed 8 bases at V and 1 base at J, with 7 bases between. Germline V gene sequence: CDR1 LNHDA, CDR2 SQIVND (reference sequence). The CDR3 has 12 amino acids. CDR3 residues: CASSYGTDTQYF. The CDR3 DNA follows: TGTGCCAGTTCCTACGGCACAGATACGCAGTATTTT.